The clone carrying this T cell receptor (beta chain) appeared once. The antigen is undetermined. Produced via immunoSEQ multiplex PCR; TCRdb's table is partial and in-frame only. The sample records 84,000 or so clones, approximately 78% being singletons. The CDR3 is 15 amino acids. The V and J ends lost 0 bases and 4 bases, in that order; junction bases with no gene match: 2. Germline V CDR1 and CDR2: SGHNT, YYREEE (reference sequence). These data originate in a study of graft-versus-host responses after intestinal transplantation. Whole-study results and caveats: Allografts from individuals with graft-donor T cell macrochimerism displayed high graft-versus-host to host-versus-graft clonal ratios.

This receptor was identified in a human donor who received an intestinal transplant. This chain joins TRBV5-4 and TRBJ2-3; 10 bases are shared with TRBD1. This specimen was unstimulated CD4+ T cells sorted from spleen or lymph node cells, taken before intestinal transplant. CDR3 region: CASSLGGTGADTQYF. Here the CDR3 DNA reads TGTGCCAGCAGCTTGGGTGGGACAGGGGCAGATACGCAGTATTTT.